A selection of T cell receptor beta chains follows, all from one sample in a study of blood T cell repertoires in COVID-19. Data came from immunoSEQ multiplex PCR; TCRdb stores just in-frame clones and leaves some out. The data contain 220,000 or so clones, around 83% of them singletons. Sequenced: PBMCs or T cells enriched from blood (not recorded which). The receptors here all came from a woman aged 40 to 49 with acute COVID-19. The CDR3 runs from the conserved cysteine through the conserved F or W. D genes are given only for firm matches. Only some rows state a clone size, as once, few, many or a class for expanded clones.

d_call	j_call	v_call	clone_size	cdr3_nt	cdr3_aa
TRBD1	TRBJ2-3	TRBV19	-	TGTGCCAGCAGAGACAGGGGCCGCACAGATACGCAGTATTTT	CASRDRGRTDTQYF
-	TRBJ1-1	TRBV13	-	TGTGCCAGCAGCTACTCCTTGAACACTGAAGCTTTCTTT	CASSYSLNTEAFF
-	TRBJ1-6	TRBV10-2	once	TGCGCCAGCAGTGACCCAGGGAGGAGGTACTCACCCCTCCACTTT	CASSDPGRRYSPLHF
-	TRBJ2-7	TRBV6-5	-	TGTGCCAGCAGGGGACTTTGGGACGGTAACGAGCAGTACTTC	CASRGLWDGNEQYF
-	TRBJ1-6	TRBV28	once	TGTGCCAGCAGTTTAGTCTCCTCACCCCTCCACTTT	CASSLVSSPLHF
TRBD2	TRBJ2-3	TRBV5-4	-	TGTGCCAGCAGCTCCCGGGACTACGAGGATACGCAGTATTTT	CASSSRDYEDTQYF
TRBD1	TRBJ2-1	TRBV6-4	-	TGTGCCAGCAGCAGCTTTGACAGGGGAGCGCAGTTCTTC	CASSSFDRGAQFF
TRBD1	TRBJ2-5	TRBV5-6	-	TGTGCCAGCAGCTTTGGACAGGGCGGTGGACAAGAGACCCAGTACTTC	CASSFGQGGGQETQYF
TRBD2	TRBJ2-1	TRBV5-1	-	TGCGCCAGCAGCACCGGGACTAGCGGGGGGAGTAAGAATGAGCAGTTCTTC	CASSTGTSGGSKNEQFF
-	TRBJ1-2	TRBV5-1	-	TGCGCCAGTCAGGGGTCATGGGACTATGGCTACACCTTC	CASQGSWDYGYTF
-	TRBJ2-2	TRBV29-1	-	TGCAGCGTTCAAAGAGGTCAGGGGAACACCGGGGAGCTGTTTTTT	CSVQRGQGNTGELFF
-	TRBJ2-3	TRBV7-2	-	TGTGCCAGCAGCTCCCAGGCAAGCGGCCGCACAGATACGCAGTATTTT	CASSSQASGRTDTQYF
-	TRBJ2-2	TRBV4-1	-	TGCGCCAGCAGCAGACAGGTGGGGGGGGAGCTGTTTTTT	CASSRQVGGELFF
-	TRBJ2-7	TRBV15	once	TGTGCCACCAGCAGAGATGCAGATTCCTACGAGCAGTACTTC	CATSRDADSYEQYF
-	TRBJ1-5	TRBV30	-	TGTGCCTGGAGTGTAGGGGACTTCAATCAGCCCCAGCATTTT	CAWSVGDFNQPQHF
-	TRBJ2-2	TRBV29-1	-	TGCAGCGTCCGCTCGCAGGGGAGCGCCGGGGAGCTGTTTTTT	CSVRSQGSAGELFF
TRBD2	TRBJ2-1	TRBV4-2	once	TGTGCCAGCAGCCAAGCTCTTAGCGGGGGAGGCAATGAGCAGTTCTTC	CASSQALSGGGNEQFF
-	TRBJ2-3	TRBV4-3	-	TGCGCCAGCAGCCAAGCGGACCAGGGATCGGCAGATACGCAGTATTTT	CASSQADQGSADTQYF
-	TRBJ2-1	TRBV27	few	TGTGCCAGCAGTTCACCCTCAGGGGCATTTGGTAATGAGCAGTTCTTC	CASSSPSGAFGNEQFF
TRBD1	TRBJ2-3	TRBV20-1	-	TGCAGTGCTAGTGAACTTGGACAGGGGAACACAGATACGCAGTATTTT	CSASELGQGNTDTQYF
-	TRBJ2-3	TRBV7-2	-	TGTGCCAGCAGCTTAGCGCAGTTCGACACAGATACGCAGTATTTT	CASSLAQFDTDTQYF
TRBD1	TRBJ1-1	TRBV27	-	TGTGCCAGCAGTTCGACAGGGGTGGCTGAAGCTTTCTTT	CASSSTGVAEAFF
TRBD1	TRBJ1-1	TRBV5-1	-	TGCGCCAGCAGCATCGGGACAGGGGAGGGAAACACTGAAGCTTTCTTT	CASSIGTGEGNTEAFF
TRBD1	TRBJ1-1	TRBV28	-	TGTGCCAGCAGCCCAAACAGGGGTACAGAGGATGGTGAAGCTTTCTTT	CASSPNRGTEDGEAFF
-	TRBJ2-3	TRBV28	-	TGTGCCAGCAGTTTTTATGGCGGCCGCACAGATACGCAGTATTTT	CASSFYGGRTDTQYF
-	TRBJ2-5	TRBV6-5	-	TGTGCCAGCCTAGCCGAGACCCAGTACTTC	CASLAETQYF
-	TRBJ1-1	TRBV25-1	-	TGTGCCAGCAGTGAATTTGGCAGGGATACTGAAGCTTTCTTT	CASSEFGRDTEAFF
TRBD2	TRBJ2-1	TRBV9	few	TGTGCCAGCAGTGGGCTAGCGGACTACAATGAGCAGTTCTTC	CASSGLADYNEQFF
TRBD1	TRBJ2-2	TRBV5-6	-	TGTGCCAGCAGCCTGGGGACAGGGGGCTCGGTCGGGGAGCTGTTTTTT	CASSLGTGGSVGELFF
-	TRBJ1-2	TRBV5-1	-	TGCGCCAGCAGCTTGGAGGGAGGCTATGGCTACACCTTC	CASSLEGGYGYTF
-	TRBJ1-2	TRBV4-3	few	TGCGCCAGCAGCCAAGTAGGGGTGGACTACACCTTC	CASSQVGVDYTF
TRBD2	TRBJ2-1	TRBV28	-	TGTGCCAGCAGTTCAGGACTAGCGGTGCATTACAATGAGCAGTTCTTC	CASSSGLAVHYNEQFF
-	TRBJ1-2	TRBV29-1	-	TGCAGCGTTGTGGGCAGGGGCAACTATGGCTACACCTTC	CSVVGRGNYGYTF
-	TRBJ1-2	TRBV7-2	-	TGTGCCAGCAGCCTTGGACAGTTCCATTCCTATGGCTACACCTTC	CASSLGQFHSYGYTF
-	TRBJ2-3	TRBV12-3/TRBV12-4	-	TGTGCCAGCAGTTTCTTCCCAGATACGCAGTATTTT	CASSFFPDTQYF
TRBD1	TRBJ1-6	TRBV27	-	TGTGCCAGCAGTTTCCTGGGGGGGGGACAGGGCGATTCACCCCTCCACTTT	CASSFLGGGQGDSPLHF
-	TRBJ2-3	TRBV11-2	few	TGTGCCAGCAGCGAGAGGGGGTTTTCTAGCACAGATACGCAGTATTTT	CASSERGFSSTDTQYF
TRBD2	TRBJ2-5	TRBV7-3	-	TGTGCCAGCAGCTACGGACTAGCGGAGACCCAGTACTTC	CASSYGLAETQYF
-	TRBJ1-1	TRBV19	few	TGTGCCAGTAGTTGGGGGGAGAGGGCTGAAGCTTTCTTT	CASSWGERAEAFF
TRBD2	TRBJ2-1	TRBV30	-	TGTGCCTGGAGTGTGGGAGGGAGTGTCAATGAGCAGTTCTTC	CAWSVGGSVNEQFF
TRBD2	TRBJ2-2	TRBV5-1	-	TGCGCCAGCAGCTTGACGGGACTAGCGTTCACCGGGGAGCTGTTTTTT	CASSLTGLAFTGELFF
-	TRBJ1-2	TRBV23-1	-	TGCGCCAGCAGTCACCCGCTAGGGGAGGCTAGAGGCTACACCTTC	CASSHPLGEARGYTF
-	TRBJ1-1	TRBV6-5	-	TGTGCCAGCAGTATCCGACAGGAGGCGGTAGAAGCTTTCTTT	CASSIRQEAVEAFF
-	TRBJ2-5	TRBV9	-	TGTGCCAGCAGCCCTTCTTTAGGGGTCCAAGAGACCCAGTACTTC	CASSPSLGVQETQYF
-	TRBJ1-4	TRBV28	-	TGTGCCAGCAGGAGAGCGGGTAGAGAAAAACTGTTTTTT	CASRRAGREKLFF